This TCR beta chain came from a study of glioma-infiltrating T cells after dendritic cell vaccination. TCRB CDR3 was amplified from 2 ug genomic DNA or less. Primers: 60 V beta forward and 13 J beta reverse. The data were produced by immunoSEQ multiplex PCR, yet TCRdb's version contains in-frame clones alone and is incomplete. The table has tens of thousands of clones, roughly four fifths seen once. General study findings and limits: Estimated pretreatment TIL content predicted outcome after dendritic cell vaccination.

On this clone itself: Its specificity is unknown.

The CDR3 sequence is 18 residues long. CDR1 and CDR2 from the germline V gene are LNHNV and YYDKDF (reference sequence). Between the trimmed V and J ends, which lost 0 bases and 0 bases, there was a span of 17 bases. The chain is built from TRBV15 and TRBJ2-5; maybe TRBD2 (6 bases). Sequenced material: blood, taken before dendritic cell vaccination. The clonotype was recovered from a human donor with glioblastoma. The CDR3 protein is CATSRDRGIADYQETQYF. CDR3 nucleotides: TGTGCCACCAGCAGAGATCGGGGGATAGCGGATTACCAAGAGACCCAGTACTTC.